This T cell receptor beta chain was retrieved from a study of T-cell memory formation after mild COVID-19. Germline V gives CDR1 SGHVS, CDR2 FNYEAQ. The CDR3 has 14 residues. Trimming removed 2 bases from V and 0 bases from J, with 8 bases in between. TCRdb called the 5' RACE reads again in MiXCR, with one record for every CDR3 protein. The table records approximately 440,000 distinct CDR3 sequences, roughly 20% of them present only once. This clonotype has more than one count but fewer than ten. Specimen: PBMCs or a T cell subset sorted from them (not recorded which). The rearrangement joins TRBV7-6 to TRBJ2-7; D remains unclear. The clonotype comes from an adult woman who had mild COVID-19 (a few samples of this study predate the infection). Cell type and time point are not known. This CDR3 is CASSLKDGSYEQYF. The CDR3 DNA reads as TGTGCCAGCAGCTTAAAGGACGGCTCCTACGAGCAGTACTTC.